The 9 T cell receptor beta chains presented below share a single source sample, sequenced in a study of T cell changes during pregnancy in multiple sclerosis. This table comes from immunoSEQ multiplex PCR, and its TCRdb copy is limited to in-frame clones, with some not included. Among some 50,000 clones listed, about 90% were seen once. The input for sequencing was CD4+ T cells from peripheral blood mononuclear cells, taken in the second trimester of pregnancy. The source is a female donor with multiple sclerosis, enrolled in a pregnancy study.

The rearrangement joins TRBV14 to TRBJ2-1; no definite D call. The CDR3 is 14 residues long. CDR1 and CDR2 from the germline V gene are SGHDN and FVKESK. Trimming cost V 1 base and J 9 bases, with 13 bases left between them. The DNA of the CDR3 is TGTGCCAGCAGCCAAGGCCTCGCGGTTGGTGAGCAGTTCTTC. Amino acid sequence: CASSQGLAVGEQFF.

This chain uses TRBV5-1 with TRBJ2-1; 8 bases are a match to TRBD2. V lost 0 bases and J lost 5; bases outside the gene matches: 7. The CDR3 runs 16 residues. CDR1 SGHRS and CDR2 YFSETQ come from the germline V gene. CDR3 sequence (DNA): TGCGCCAGCAGCTTGGCCGGGGCGGGGGGCCACAATGAGCAGTTCTTC. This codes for CASSLAGAGGHNEQFF.

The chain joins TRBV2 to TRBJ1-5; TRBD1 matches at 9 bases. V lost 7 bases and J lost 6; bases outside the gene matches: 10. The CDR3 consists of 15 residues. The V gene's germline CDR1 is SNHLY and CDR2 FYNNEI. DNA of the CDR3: TGTGCCAGCAACATACTACAGGGGGCAGGTCAGCCCCAGCATTTT. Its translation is CASNILQGAGQPQHF.

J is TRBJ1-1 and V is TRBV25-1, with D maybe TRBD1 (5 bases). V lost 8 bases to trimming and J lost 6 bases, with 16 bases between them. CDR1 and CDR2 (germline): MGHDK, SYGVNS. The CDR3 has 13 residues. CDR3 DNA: TGTGCCAGCGGCGGGCGGGGACCCGCTGAAGCTTTCTTT. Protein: CASGGRGPAEAFF.

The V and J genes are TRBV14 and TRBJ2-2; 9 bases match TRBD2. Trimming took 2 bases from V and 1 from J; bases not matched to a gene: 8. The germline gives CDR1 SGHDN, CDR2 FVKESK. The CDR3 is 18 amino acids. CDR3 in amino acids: CASSQLNSGGLNTGELFF. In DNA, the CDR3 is TGTGCCAGCAGCCAATTGAATAGCGGGGGCCTGAACACCGGGGAGCTGTTTTTT.

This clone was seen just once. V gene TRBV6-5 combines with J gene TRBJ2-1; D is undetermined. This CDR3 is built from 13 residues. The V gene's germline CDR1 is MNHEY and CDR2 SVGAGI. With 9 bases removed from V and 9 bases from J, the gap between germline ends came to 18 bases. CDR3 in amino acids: CASKKRSAAEQFF. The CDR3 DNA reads TGTGCCAGTAAAAAAAGGAGCGCAGCTGAGCAGTTCTTC.

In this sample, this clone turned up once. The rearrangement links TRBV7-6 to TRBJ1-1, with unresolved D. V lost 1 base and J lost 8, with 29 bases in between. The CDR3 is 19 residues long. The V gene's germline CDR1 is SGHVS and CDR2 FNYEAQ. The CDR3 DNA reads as TGTGCCAGCAGCTTAGGGGTTTCGGTTAACGGGGAGTATGGGGAAGAAGCTTTCTTT. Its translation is CASSLGVSVNGEYGEEAFF.

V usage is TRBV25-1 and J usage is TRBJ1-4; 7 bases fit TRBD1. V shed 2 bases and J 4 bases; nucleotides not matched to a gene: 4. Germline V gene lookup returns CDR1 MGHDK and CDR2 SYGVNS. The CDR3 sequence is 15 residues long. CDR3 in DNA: TGTGCCAGCAGTGAACTGGGACAGAGTAATGAAAAACTGTTTTTT. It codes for CASSELGQSNEKLFF.

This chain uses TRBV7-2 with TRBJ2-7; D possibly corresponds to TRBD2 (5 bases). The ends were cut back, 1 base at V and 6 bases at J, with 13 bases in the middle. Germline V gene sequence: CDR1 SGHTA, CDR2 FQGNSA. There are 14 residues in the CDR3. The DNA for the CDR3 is TGTGCCAGCAGCTTAGGAGCGGATGGGTCCGAGCAGTACTTC. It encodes CASSLGADGSEQYF. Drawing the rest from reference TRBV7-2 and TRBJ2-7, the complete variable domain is GAGVSQSPSNKVTEKGKDVELRCDPISGHTALYWYRQSLGQGLEFLIYFQGNSAPDKSGLPSDRFSAERTGGSVSTLTIQRTQQEDSAVYLCASSLGADGSEQYFGPGTRLTVT.